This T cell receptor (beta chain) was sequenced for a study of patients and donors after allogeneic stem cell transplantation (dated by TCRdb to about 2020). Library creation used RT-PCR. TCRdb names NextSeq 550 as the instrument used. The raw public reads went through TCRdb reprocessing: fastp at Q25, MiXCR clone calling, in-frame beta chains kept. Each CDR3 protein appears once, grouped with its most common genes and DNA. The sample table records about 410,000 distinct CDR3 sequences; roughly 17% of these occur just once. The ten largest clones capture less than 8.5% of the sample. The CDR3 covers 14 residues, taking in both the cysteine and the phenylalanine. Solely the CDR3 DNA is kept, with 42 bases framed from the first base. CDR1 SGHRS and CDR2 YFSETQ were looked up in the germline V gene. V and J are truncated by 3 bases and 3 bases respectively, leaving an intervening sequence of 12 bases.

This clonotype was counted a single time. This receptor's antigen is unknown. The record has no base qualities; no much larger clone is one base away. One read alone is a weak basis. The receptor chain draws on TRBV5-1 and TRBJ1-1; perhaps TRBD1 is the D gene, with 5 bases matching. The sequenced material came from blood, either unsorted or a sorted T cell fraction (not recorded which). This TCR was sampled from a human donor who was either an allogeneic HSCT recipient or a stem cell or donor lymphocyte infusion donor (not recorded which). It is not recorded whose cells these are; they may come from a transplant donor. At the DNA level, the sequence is TGCGCCAGCAGCTCCTGGGACGTATACACTGAAGCTTTCTTT. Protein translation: CASSSWDVYTEAFF.